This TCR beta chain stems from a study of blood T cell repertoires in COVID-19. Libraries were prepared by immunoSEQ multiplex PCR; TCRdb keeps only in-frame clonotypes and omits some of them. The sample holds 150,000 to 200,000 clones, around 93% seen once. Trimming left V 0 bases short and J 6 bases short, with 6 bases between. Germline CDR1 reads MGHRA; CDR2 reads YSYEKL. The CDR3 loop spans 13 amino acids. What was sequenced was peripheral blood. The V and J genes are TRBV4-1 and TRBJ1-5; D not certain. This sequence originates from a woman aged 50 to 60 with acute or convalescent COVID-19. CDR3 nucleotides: TGCGCCAGCAGCCAAGATTATCGTCAGCCCCAGCATTTT. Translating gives CASSQDYRQPQHF.